Included here is one T cell receptor beta chain sequence, with context. This clone was picked up a small number of times. No antigen is known for it. No base qualities exist here, and no much larger clone lies one base off it. For approximately six days, cells in the mixed lymphocyte reaction were kept in coculture at 37 degrees C. Responder PBMCs were labelled with CFSE and stimulator PBMCs were labelled with Violet Dye, after which the responder and stimulator PBMCs were mixed at a 1:1 ratio. Sorted unstimulated T cells and proliferating T cells recovered from mixed lymphocyte reactions were subjected to TCRbeta CDR3 sequencing. Fresh whole blood from more than 9 HLA-typed healthy donors served as the source for isolating PBMCs. After the mixed lymphocyte reaction, proliferating CFSE-low responder T cells were FACS-sorted for TCR sequencing. This record belongs to a study of siplizumab effects on memory and regulatory T cells (dated by TCRdb to between 2018 and 2021). General notes on the study: Paired mixed lymphocyte reactions were run with siplizumab at approximately 0.98 ug/mL and without drug, across 8 or 9 responder-stimulator pairs. The study looked at the effect of siplizumab, an anti-CD2 antibody, on alloreactive T-cell subsets in allogeneic mixed lymphocyte reactions made from human PBMCs. Broad study findings and their caveats: Greater diversity appeared to be present in unstimulated naive T cells than in memory T cells, and a substantial contribution to the alloresponse seemed to be made by naive cells. The cumulative frequency of alloreactive sequences traceable to unstimulated CD4+ memory T cells was significantly reduced by siplizumab. Among mappable alloreactive CD4+ clones, an average Treg-derived fraction of roughly 71% was observed with siplizumab, compared with approximately 30% in control reactions. Roughly 75-97% of proliferating CD4+ or CD8+ clones could not be assigned a naive or memory phenotype. Because sequences at frequencies below about 10^-5 were poorly captured, only a minor fraction of alloreactive clones could be mapped back to unstimulated subsets. The suppressive function of proliferating Tregs from siplizumab cultures was not functionally confirmed.

The library was obtained by the immunoSEQ multiplex PCR assay. The deep sequencing platform assayed about 10^5 TCR templates per sample. Genomic DNA extracted from sorted T cells was used for TCRbeta CDR3 sequencing. In the paper's pipeline: The R programming language was used for clonal analysis of TCRbeta CDR3 data. Alloreactive CD4+ and CD8+ clones were identified by comparing unstimulated samples to CFSE-low samples taken after the reaction. Alloreactive CD4+ clones were assigned to regulatory or non-regulatory origin by matching sequences to sorted unstimulated Treg and non-Treg repertoires. The table was pulled from immuneACCESS by TCRdb, which kept in-frame rearrangements only. Such tables lose some clones; where checked, under half of the loss comes from unresolved V genes, and the rest has no known cause. That table supplies the V and J calls and clone size; D and trimming were determined from the DNA. The sample table shows approximately 9,500 clones, and approximately 44% are seen once. 20% to 25% of the sample belongs to the ten largest clones.

Trimming leaves V shorter by 5 bases and J shorter by 7 bases, with the junction holding 6 bases beyond the gene matches. The CDR3 numbers 13 residues from cysteine through phenylalanine. The read is trimmed to its CDR3 DNA, 39 bases read in frame from base 1. Looking up the germline V gene yields CDR1 MGHDK and CDR2 SYGVNS. The chain uses TRBV25-1 and TRBJ2-7, and 9 junctional nucleotides match TRBD1. The sequencing input was CFSE-low (dividing) CD4+ T cells sorted from an allogeneic mixed lymphocyte reaction. This clonotype originated in a human donor in good health; the cells came from an allogeneic mixed lymphocyte reaction. DNA sequence: TGTGCCAGCAGTTCGACAGGGGGTCGGGAGCAGTACTTC. It is translated as CASSSTGGREQYF.